What follows is one T cell receptor beta chain and its context. Its target is unknown. The CDR3 contains 15 residues. V lost 0 bases, J lost 10 bases, and 18 bases lay in between. Germline V gives CDR1 MNHNY, CDR2 SVGAGI (reference sequence). TCRdb re-called the reads through MiXCR, storing one row per CDR3 protein. The table includes around 800,000 distinct CDR3 sequences, about 33% detected once. This specimen comes from a study of T cell repertoires in cytomegalovirus infection. This TCR was recovered from a human donor in good health (CMV status not recorded). Some clones in this sample may be carry-over from other donors' samples. The source was cultured CD8+ T cells from PBMCs, collected from culture after CMV antigen stimulation. The genes are TRBV6-6 and TRBJ1-1; no clear D. CDR3 residues: CASSYSNQWSVGAFF. The DNA for the CDR3 is TGTGCCAGCAGTTACTCGAATCAGTGGTCAGTTGGAGCTTTCTTT.